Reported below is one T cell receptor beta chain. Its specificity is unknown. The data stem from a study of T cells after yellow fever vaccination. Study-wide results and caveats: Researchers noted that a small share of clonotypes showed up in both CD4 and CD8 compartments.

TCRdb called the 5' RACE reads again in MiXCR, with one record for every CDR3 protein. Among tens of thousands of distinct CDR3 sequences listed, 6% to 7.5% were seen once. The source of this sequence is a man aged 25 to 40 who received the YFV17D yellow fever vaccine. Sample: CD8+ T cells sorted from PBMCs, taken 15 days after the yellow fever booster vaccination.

In DNA form, the CDR3 reads TGCGCCAGCAGCTTGCGGGGCCCACCAGCGGGATTGTCCTACGAGCAGTACTTC. It is translated as CASSLRGPPAGLSYEQYF. The genes are TRBV5-1 and TRBJ2-7, with 7 bases lining up with TRBD2. Per germline, CDR1 SGHRS and CDR2 YFSETQ. The CDR3 runs to 18 residues. J was trimmed by 1 base and V by 1 base; bases with no gene match: 14.